This passage covers 18 T cell receptor beta chains from one sample sequenced in a study of Graves' ophthalmopathy and Graves' hyperthyroidism. Using RNA transcripts, the TCR beta CDR3 regions were amplified. HTBI primers served in a first-round RT-PCR, which a second-round multiplex PCR followed. TCRdb itself ran the multiplex PCR reads through MiXCR, one entry per CDR3 protein. The data hold about 390,000 distinct CDR3 sequences, with 15% to 17% observed a single time. Sequenced: peripheral blood. These receptors all stem from a woman aged 18-29 years with stable Graves' hyperthyroidism.

The chain carries TRBV4-1 and TRBJ1-5; D is uncertain. CDR3 length: 15 amino acids. CDR1 is MGHRA, CDR2 YSYEKL, per germline. Trimming pared 2 bases from V and 3 bases from J, leaving 11 bases between. The chain's CDR3 is CASSQIVAANQPQHF. CDR3 DNA: TGCGCCAGCAGCCAAATAGTTGCCGCCAATCAGCCCCAGCATTTT.

This clonotype was counted at least ten times. The chain couples TRBV6-5 to TRBJ2-1; D may match TRBD1 or TRBD2 (5 bases each). The V and J ends lost 0 bases and 6 bases respectively, with 12 bases between them. The germline gives CDR1 MNHEY, CDR2 SVGAGI. The CDR3 totals 15 residues. The CDR3 is CASSYSINGGNEQFF. As DNA, the CDR3 is TGTGCCAGCAGTTACTCGATAAATGGGGGCAATGAGCAGTTCTTC.

This clonotype has a count of ten or more. The V and J genes are TRBV20-1 and TRBJ2-7; 9 bases fit TRBD1. V lost 5 bases to trimming and J lost 6 bases; unmatched junction nucleotides: 8. Germline CDR1 and CDR2: DFQATT and SNEGSKA (reference sequence). The CDR3 is 13 amino acids. In nucleotides, the CDR3 is TGCAGTGCTGGACCGGGACAGGGAGGCGAGCAGTACTTC. Its translation is CSAGPGQGGEQYF.

This chain links TRBV7-1 with TRBJ1-1, with 8 nucleotides matching TRBD1. TRBV7-1 is noted as an ORF with a role that remains uncertain. Trimming took 5 bases from V and 4 from J; bases not matched to a gene: 18. The CDR3 is 18 residues long. The CDR3 loop is CASSQPQGAKDHGTEAFF. DNA for the CDR3: TGTGCCAGCAGCCAGCCTCAGGGGGCGAAGGATCATGGCACTGAAGCTTTCTTT.

There are a few counts of this clonotype. The rearrangement joins TRBV9 to TRBJ1-6; 11 bases fit TRBD1. Germline loops: CDR1 SGDLS, CDR2 YYNGEE. Unmatched junction bases numbered 5, after V lost 4 bases and J lost 5 bases. This CDR3 comprises 16 residues. The CDR3 spells CASSIGQGANNSPLHF. The CDR3 region has the DNA TGTGCCAGCAGCATCGGACAGGGGGCTAATAATTCACCCCTCCACTTT.

This clonotype showed up many times. V is TRBV6-8 and J is TRBJ1-2, with D maybe TRBD1 (5 bases). Deletions cut 8 bases from V and 3 bases from J, with 22 bases between. This CDR3 has 16 residues. Germline V gives CDR1 MNHGY, CDR2 SAAAGT. CDR3 nucleotides: TGTGCCAGCGGCCCGGGGGGACTCGGGATCGACTATGGCTACACCTTC. It codes for CASGPGGLGIDYGYTF.

This clonotype has at least ten counts. The chain carries TRBV6-2 or TRBV6-3 and TRBJ2-7; perhaps TRBD2 as D (5 bases). Trimming left V 6 bases short and J 4 bases short, with 13 bases between. CDR1 is MNHEY and CDR2 is SVGEGT in the germline V gene. This CDR3 has 13 amino acids. The CDR3 is CASREVSYYEQYF. In DNA, the CDR3 is TGTGCCAGCAGGGAGGTGAGCTATTACGAGCAGTACTTC.

This clonotype was seen a few times. This may arise from a read error, as a much more abundant clone is one base away. This CDR3 is CAISHRVGDSPLHF. CDR3 nucleotide sequence: TGTGCCATCAGTCACCGGGTTGGGGATTCACCCCTCCACTTT. The chain combines TRBV10-3 with TRBJ1-6; D remains ambiguous. Germline V CDR1 and CDR2: ENHRY, SYGVKD. V was cut by 5 bases and J by 8 bases, with 13 bases left in between. CDR3 length: 14 residues.

Ten or more counts support this clonotype. The chain combines TRBV5-1 with TRBJ1-2; a weak D match, TRBD1 (5 bases). There are 14 residues in the CDR3. Germline V lookup: CDR1 SGHRS, CDR2 YFSETQ. V was shortened by 0 bases and J by 8 bases, with 14 bases between the two germline ends. CDR3 loop: CASSLASRDQGYTF. For the CDR3, the DNA is TGCGCCAGCAGCTTGGCAAGCCGGGACCAGGGCTACACCTTC.

The chain recombines TRBV12-3 or TRBV12-4 with TRBJ2-5, with D unclear. This CDR3 is 14 amino acids long. V dropped 7 bases and J dropped 5 bases, with 17 bases sitting between them. The CDR3 DNA reads as TGTGCCAGCAATCTAGAGGCGAGTGGGGAGACCCAGTACTTC. Its translation: CASNLEASGETQYF.

This clonotype was recorded at least ten times. J is TRBJ1-1 and V is TRBV6-5; D is uncertain. Between the trimmed V and J ends, which lost 5 bases and 1 base, there was a span of 11 bases. The V gene's germline CDR1 is MNHEY and CDR2 SVGAGI. The CDR3 is 14 amino acids. CDR3 loop: CASSPYVANTEAFF. CDR3 nucleotide sequence: TGTGCCAGCAGTCCCTATGTGGCGAACACTGAAGCTTTCTTT.

The chain employs TRBV28 and TRBJ2-7; D not resolved. CDR3 length: 14 amino acids. V shed 6 bases and J shed 2 bases, with 14 bases lying between them. Germline assignment: CDR1 MDHEN and CDR2 SYDVKM. CDR3 region: CASSPGDRTYEQYF. The CDR3 DNA is TGTGCCAGCAGCCCCGGCGATCGTACCTACGAGCAGTACTTC.

Regarding this clonotype: A much bigger clone sits one base away, suggesting this may be a read error. The V call is TRBV7-8, the J call TRBJ2-7, with 7 positions matching TRBD1. There are 15 residues in the CDR3. The germline CDR1 and CDR2 sequences are SGHVS and FQNEAQ. The V and J ends lost 4 bases and 2 bases, in that order; junction bases with no gene match: 8. The CDR3 loop is CASSSGQVIAYEQYF. The CDR3 region has the DNA TGTGCCAGCAGCTCCGGACAGGTCATTGCCTACGAGCAGTACTTC. Drawing the rest from reference TRBV7-8 and TRBJ2-7, the complete variable domain is GAGVSQSPRYKVAKRGQDVALRCDPISGHVSLFWYQQALGQGPEFLTYFQNEAQLDKSGLPSDRFFAERPEGSVSTLKIQRTQQEDSAVYLCASSSGQVIAYEQYFGPGTRLTVT.

This clonotype was counted ten times or more. The rearrangement links TRBV20-1 to TRBJ1-2; 7 bases are a match to TRBD1. Trimming removed 0 bases from V and 7 bases from J; junction bases left unmatched: 5. Germline V gene sequence: CDR1 DFQATT, CDR2 SNEGSKA (reference sequence). The CDR3 covers 13 residues. In DNA, the CDR3 is TGCAGTGCTAGAGACCGACAGGGCGCTGGCTACACCTTC. Its translation is CSARDRQGAGYTF.

This clonotype was picked up many times. The V gene is TRBV20-1, the J gene TRBJ1-2, with D perhaps matching TRBD1 (6 bases). The CDR3 extends over 13 amino acids. Deletions cut 6 bases from V and 4 bases from J, with 15 bases between. CDR1 and CDR2 from the germline V gene are DFQATT and SNEGSKA (reference sequence). The CDR3 nucleotides are TGCAGTGCCACGGGACACGCGTCCTATGGCTACACCTTC. Translating it yields CSATGHASYGYTF.

This clonotype has a count of ten or more. V gene TRBV6-2 or TRBV6-3 combines with J gene TRBJ1-6; D is undetermined. Trimming removed 6 bases at V and 0 bases at J, with 12 bases between. The V gene's germline CDR1 is MNHEY and CDR2 SVGEGT. The CDR3 consists of 16 residues. The CDR3: CASRWISSSYNSPLHF. As DNA, the CDR3 is TGTGCCAGCAGGTGGATTAGTAGCTCCTATAATTCACCCCTCCACTTT.

This clonotype was seen repeatedly, ten times or more. J is TRBJ2-5 and V is TRBV6-4; the D is unclear. The germline V gene encodes CDR1 MRHNA and CDR2 SNTAGT. With 4 bases removed from V and 4 bases from J, the gap between germline ends came to 13 bases. The CDR3 has 14 residues. The CDR3 is CASSGKGLGETQYF. CDR3 DNA: TGTGCCAGCAGTGGGAAGGGCTTGGGAGAGACCCAGTACTTC.

In regard to this clonotype: A much larger clone lies a single base off, so this may be a read error. The final CDR3 position lacks the conserved phenylalanine or tryptophan, pointing to a likely read error. This chain connects TRBV25-1 to TRBJ1-1; D call uncertain. V was shortened by 1 base and J by 7 bases, with 16 bases between the two germline ends. The length of the CDR3 is 15 residues. CDR1 is MGHDK, CDR2 SYGVNS, per germline. The CDR3 sequence is CASSESSKPLYEAFL. In DNA, the CDR3 is TGTGCCAGCAGTGAATCCTCAAAGCCCCTCTATGAAGCTTTCCTT.